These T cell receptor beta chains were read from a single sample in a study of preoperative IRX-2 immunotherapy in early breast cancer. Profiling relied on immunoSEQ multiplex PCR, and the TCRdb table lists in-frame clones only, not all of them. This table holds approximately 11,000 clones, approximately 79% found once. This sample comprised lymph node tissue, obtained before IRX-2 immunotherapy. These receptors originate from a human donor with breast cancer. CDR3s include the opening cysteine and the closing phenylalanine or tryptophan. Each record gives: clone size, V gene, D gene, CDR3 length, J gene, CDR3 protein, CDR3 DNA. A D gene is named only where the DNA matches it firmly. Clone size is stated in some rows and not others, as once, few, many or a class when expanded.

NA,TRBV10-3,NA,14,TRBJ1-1,CAISERGWGTEAFF,TGTGCCATCAGTGAGCGGGGCTGGGGCACTGAAGCTTTCTTT
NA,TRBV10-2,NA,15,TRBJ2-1,CASSEGTFGDNEQFF,TGCGCCAGCAGTGAGGGGACTTTCGGTGACAATGAGCAGTTCTTC
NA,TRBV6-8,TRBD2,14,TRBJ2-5,CASSAGTSGMTQYF,TGTGCCAGCAGTGCCGGGACTAGCGGCATGACCCAGTACTTC
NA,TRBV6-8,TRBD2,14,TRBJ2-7,CATKRTSGSYEQYF,TGTGCCACCAAACGGACTAGCGGATCCTACGAGCAGTACTTC
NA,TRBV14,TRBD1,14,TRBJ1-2,CASSRGQGLYGYTF,TGTGCCAGCAGCCGGGGACAGGGGTTATATGGCTACACCTTC
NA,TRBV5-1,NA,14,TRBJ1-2,CASSLVGAHYGYTF,TGCGCCAGCAGCTTGGTGGGGGCTCACTATGGCTACACCTTC
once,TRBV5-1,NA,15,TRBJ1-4,CASSLVEGPNEKLFF,TGCGCCAGCAGCTTGGTGGAGGGCCCCAATGAAAAACTGTTTTTT
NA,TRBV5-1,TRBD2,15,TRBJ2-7,CASSLEGLAGDEQYF,TGCGCCAGCAGCTTGGAAGGACTAGCGGGAGACGAGCAGTACTTC
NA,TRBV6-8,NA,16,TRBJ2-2,CASRTLGHQNTGELFF,TGTGCCAGCAGGACCCTGGGACACCAGAACACCGGGGAGCTGTTTTTT
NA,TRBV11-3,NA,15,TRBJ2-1,CASNPQTTSYNEQFF,TGTGCCAGCAACCCGCAAACTACCTCCTACAATGAGCAGTTCTTC
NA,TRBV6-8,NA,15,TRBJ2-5,CASSYSRMNEETQYF,TGTGCCAGCAGTTACTCAAGGATGAATGAAGAGACCCAGTACTTC
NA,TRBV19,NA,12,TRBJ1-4,CASSTSTVGLFF,TGTGCCAGTAGTACCTCGACCGTGGGACTGTTTTTT
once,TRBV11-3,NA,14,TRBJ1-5,CASSLGGINQPQHF,TGTGCCAGCAGCTTGGGGGGGATCAATCAGCCCCAGCATTTT
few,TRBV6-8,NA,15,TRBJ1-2,CASSDRTKANYGYTF,TGTGCCAGCAGTGACCGGACAAAAGCTAACTATGGCTACACCTTC
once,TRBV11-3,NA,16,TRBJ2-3,CASSDGHSTSTDTQYF,TGTGCCAGCAGTGACGGACATTCTACTAGCACAGATACGCAGTATTTT
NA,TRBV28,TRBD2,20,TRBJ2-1,CASSNPPGLAGGQAYNEQFF,TGTGCCAGCAGTAACCCTCCCGGACTAGCGGGAGGTCAAGCCTACAATGAGCAGTTCTTC
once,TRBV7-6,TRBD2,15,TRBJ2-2,CASSQVGGLTGELFF,TGTGCCAGCAGCCAAGTGGGGGGGTTAACCGGGGAGCTGTTTTTT
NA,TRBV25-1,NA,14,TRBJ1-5,CASKPSGNNQPQHF,TGTGCCAGCAAGCCCTCAGGGAACAATCAGCCCCAGCATTTT
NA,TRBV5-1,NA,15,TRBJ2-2,CASSLGDVNTGELFF,TGCGCCAGCAGCTTGGGGGATGTGAACACCGGGGAGCTGTTTTTT
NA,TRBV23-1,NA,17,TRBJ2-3,CASSQDAGIQGTDTQYF,TGCGCCAGCAGCCAAGATGCGGGAATCCAGGGCACAGATACGCAGTATTTT
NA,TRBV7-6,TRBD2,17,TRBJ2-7,CASSLGSISGNSYEQYF,TGTGCCAGCAGCTTAGGGTCAATTAGCGGGAACTCCTACGAGCAGTACTTC
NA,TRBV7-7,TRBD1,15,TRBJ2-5,CASSLRGLERETQYF,TGTGCCAGCAGCTTAAGGGGGCTGGAAAGAGAGACCCAGTACTTC
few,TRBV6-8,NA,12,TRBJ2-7,CASTMILGEQYF,TGTGCCAGCACCATGATTTTAGGCGAGCAGTACTTC
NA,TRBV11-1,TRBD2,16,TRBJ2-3,CASSRLAGESTDTQYF,TGTGCCAGCAGTAGACTAGCGGGAGAGAGCACAGATACGCAGTATTTT